The 9 T cell receptor beta chains in this list originate from one sample, sequenced in a study of shared clonotypes between healthy human individuals. The repertoire was sequenced with immunoSEQ multiplex PCR; TCRdb's copy has only in-frame clones and lacks some. Among around 1 million clones, over 60% were seen once, and the ten largest hold about 1.5%. The source material was memory CD4+ T cells sorted from blood. Described subset: CD45RA-negative fraction. The source of these receptors is a man younger than 30 in good health.

Regarding this clone: Other DNA sequences in this sample translate to the same CDR3. V is TRBV29-1 and J is TRBJ2-7; D is tentatively TRBD1 or TRBD2 (5 bases each). The CDR3 has 13 residues. V was pared by 6 bases and J by 2 bases, with 14 bases between. In germline, CDR1 is SQVTM, CDR2 ANQGSEA. The CDR3 here is CSVVGTAPYEQYF. CDR3 nucleotides: TGCAGCGTAGTCGGGACCGCCCCCTACGAGCAGTACTTC.

This clone was observed a handful of times. CDR3 protein: CASSLSGGSYEQYF. The CDR3 bases are TGTGCCAGCAGCTTATCGGGCGGGTCCTACGAGCAGTACTTC. This rearrangement joins TRBV11-2 to TRBJ2-7; D possibly corresponds to TRBD2 (5 bases). Germline CDR1 and CDR2: SGHAT and FQNNGV. The CDR3 covers 14 residues. V was pared by 2 bases and J by 1 base, with 9 bases between.

The DNA of the CDR3 is TGTGCCACCTCTCCCACAGGAGGATTTGGGGCCAACGTCCTGACTTTC. This codes for CATSPTGGFGANVLTF. This chain joins TRBV27 and TRBJ2-6; TRBD1 or TRBD2 may be the D gene (5 bases each). The CDR3 contains 16 residues. V dropped 10 bases and J dropped 3 bases, with 19 bases sitting between them. Germline loops: CDR1 MNHEY, CDR2 SMNVEV (reference sequence).

The gene calls are TRBV4-3 and TRBJ1-3, with D hard to call. The germline gives CDR1 LGHNA, CDR2 YSLEER. The V and J ends lost 1 base and 0 bases respectively, with 7 bases between them. This CDR3 is 15 amino acids long. Here the CDR3 DNA reads TGCGCCAGCAGCCAAGGGAGGAGCTCTGGAAACACCATATATTTT. Amino acid sequence: CASSQGRSSGNTIYF.

This clone appeared once. This chain joins TRBV20-1 and TRBJ2-7; a weak D match, TRBD1 (6 bases). Trimming shortened V by 6 bases and J by 6 bases, and 12 bases separated the two germline ends. The germline gives CDR1 DFQATT, CDR2 SNEGSKA (reference sequence). This CDR3 comprises 11 residues. The CDR3, as DNA: TGCAGTGCCGACAGGTTGGGCGAGCAGTACTTC. It is translated as CSADRLGEQYF.

This sequence joins TRBV7-2 and TRBJ2-1, with D perhaps TRBD1 (6 bases). V was shortened by 2 bases and J by 1 base, with 12 bases between the two germline ends. The CDR3 covers 16 residues. Looked up from germline, CDR1 is SGHTA and CDR2 is FQGNSA. The CDR3 sequence: CASSLRTAASYNEQFF. The CDR3 nucleotides read TGTGCCAGCAGCTTACGGACAGCTGCGTCCTACAATGAGCAGTTCTTC. Combining the CDR3 with reference TRBV7-2 and TRBJ2-1 gives the whole variable domain GAGVSQSPSNKVTEKGKDVELRCDPISGHTALYWYRQSLGQGLEFLIYFQGNSAPDKSGLPSDRFSAERTGGSVSTLTIQRTQQEDSAVYLCASSLRTAASYNEQFFGPGTRLTVL.

The genes are TRBV10-1 and TRBJ1-1; no definite D call. Per the germline V gene, CDR1 is WNHNN and CDR2 is SYGVQD (reference sequence). The CDR3 is made up of 12 amino acids. The V end lost 4 bases, the J end lost 1 base, and 4 bases lay between the germline ends. For the CDR3, the DNA is TGCGCCAGCAGTGCCTGGAACACTGAAGCTTTCTTT. Amino acids: CASSAWNTEAFF.

The CDR3 loop is CSVVSSSLLAGDYEQYF. The CDR3 region has the DNA TGCAGCGTTGTGAGCTCATCCCTACTAGCGGGAGACTACGAGCAGTACTTC. The chain joins TRBV29-1 to TRBJ2-7, with 11 bases that match TRBD2. Germline values: CDR1 SQVTM, CDR2 ANQGSEA. The CDR3 consists of 17 residues. V was pared by 4 bases and J by 3 bases, with 14 bases of the junction left unmatched.

The chain carries TRBV12-5 and TRBJ1-5, with a weak D call TRBD1 (5 bases). Germline CDR1 reads LGHNT; CDR2 reads FRNRAP. This CDR3 region has 15 residues. The ends were cut back, 2 bases at V and 7 bases at J, with 15 bases in the middle. In nucleotides, the CDR3 is TGTGCTAGTGGTTTGCCCCCGTCCAGGGCCCAGCCCCAGCATTTT. As protein: CASGLPPSRAQPQHF.